Listed here are 24 T cell receptor beta chains from one sample, sequenced in a study of response to subunit inactivated influenza vaccine. Each CDR3 protein gets one entry after TCRdb re-called the RT-PCR reads with MiXCR. The table has about 310,000 distinct CDR3 sequences, 21% seen once. The input for sequencing was PBMCs from blood, taken about 20 months after vaccination. These receptor sequences come from a man aged 45 to 70 who received an inactivated influenza vaccine.

J is TRBJ2-1 and V is TRBV7-9; unclear D gene. The V end lost 5 bases, the J end lost 6 bases, and 14 bases lay between the germline ends. CDR1 SEHNR and CDR2 FQNEAQ come from the germline V gene (reference sequence). The length of the CDR3 is 14 residues. The CDR3 is CASSPSRGLNEQFF. In DNA, the CDR3 is TGTGCCAGCAGCCCCAGCCGAGGCCTCAATGAGCAGTTCTTC.

The chain couples TRBV4-3 to TRBJ2-7, with 11 bases lining up with TRBD2. Germline V gene sequence: CDR1 LGHNA, CDR2 YSLEER. J gave up 4 bases and V 1 base, and 6 bases lay outside the gene matches. This CDR3 has 16 residues. The CDR3 is CASSQGSTSGAYEQYF. Written as DNA, the CDR3 is TGCGCCAGCAGCCAAGGCTCGACTAGCGGGGCTTACGAGCAGTACTTC.

The chain is built from TRBV27 and TRBJ2-2; D remains ambiguous. The germline V gene encodes CDR1 MNHEY and CDR2 SMNVEV (reference sequence). Trimming took off 4 bases at V and 6 bases at J, with 9 bases between the two ends. CDR3 size: 13 residues. The chain's CDR3 is CASSSSSAGELFF. CDR3 DNA: TGTGCCAGCAGTTCCTCTTCGGCCGGGGAGCTGTTTTTT.

The chain joins TRBV12-3 or TRBV12-4 to TRBJ2-3; 7 bases line up with TRBD2. This CDR3 spans 18 amino acids. Trimming cost V 5 bases and J 2 bases; bases outside gene matches: 16. CDR3 sequence reads: CASSQQFGLADNTDTQYF. The CDR3 coding sequence is TGTGCCAGCAGTCAACAGTTCGGCCTAGCGGATAACACAGATACGCAGTATTTT.

Only a few counts were recorded for this clonotype. The V and J genes are TRBV15 and TRBJ2-1, with D possibly TRBD2 on 5 matching bases. The CDR3 runs 18 residues. The germline V and J ends were trimmed by 1 base and 5 bases, with 21 bases remaining between them. Germline V lookup: CDR1 LNHNV, CDR2 YYDKDF (reference sequence). The CDR3 reads CATSRAIRRSLQDNEQFF. The CDR3 DNA is TGTGCCACCAGCAGAGCTATCAGGAGGAGCCTCCAAGACAATGAGCAGTTCTTC.

This clonotype was seen a handful of times. The V and J genes are TRBV5-1 and TRBJ1-5; 7 bases match TRBD1. This CDR3 has 15 residues. The V gene end was trimmed by 2 bases and the J gene end by 2 bases; junction bases not matched to a gene: 4. Looked up from germline, CDR1 is SGHRS and CDR2 is YFSETQ. The CDR3 is CASSFTGDGNQPQHF. The DNA for the CDR3 is TGCGCCAGCAGCTTTACAGGGGATGGCAATCAGCCCCAGCATTTT.

The chain links TRBV6-5 to TRBJ1-2, with no clear D. The CDR3 is made up of 13 amino acids. Germline V gives CDR1 MNHEY, CDR2 SVGAGI. Trimming pared 2 bases from V and 3 bases from J, leaving 7 bases between. CDR3 loop: CASSYEADYGYTF. In DNA, the CDR3 is TGTGCCAGCAGTTACGAGGCTGACTATGGCTACACCTTC.

There are many counts of this clonotype. V gene TRBV7-2 combines with J gene TRBJ1-1; perhaps TRBD1 as D (5 bases). There are 12 residues in the CDR3. Per germline, CDR1 SGHTA and CDR2 FQGNSA. The ends were cut back, 4 bases at V and 4 bases at J, with 7 bases in the middle. The CDR3 bases are TGTGCCAGCAGCTCCCAGGGCACTGAAGCTTTCTTT. Amino acid sequence: CASSSQGTEAFF.

This clonotype has only a few counts. Because the CDR3's place on the DNA is in doubt, the DNA is left out and the CDR3 is given as listed by TCRdb. This chain connects TRBV7-5 to TRBJ1-2. TRBV7-5 is reported as a pseudogene. The CDR3 length equals 16 residues, ends included. The CDR3: CISVSEASRSNYGYTF.

The V call is TRBV5-4, the J call TRBJ1-1; weak D call: TRBD1 (6 bases). Between the trimmed V and J ends, which lost 0 bases and 0 bases, there was a span of 9 bases. CDR1 is SGHNT and CDR2 is YYREEE in the germline V gene (reference sequence). This CDR3 is 15 amino acids long. The DNA of the CDR3 is TGTGCCAGCAGCTTGGATTCAGGGGTGAACACTGAAGCTTTCTTT. This sequence encodes CASSLDSGVNTEAFF.

This clonotype was recorded many times. Here the CDR3 DNA reads TGTGCCAGCAGTTCACCGGGAGGTGGTGGAAACACCATATATTTT. It is translated as CASSSPGGGGNTIYF. The rearrangement joins TRBV12-3 or TRBV12-4 to TRBJ1-3; D not resolved. V was shortened by 4 bases and J by 3 bases, with 13 bases between the two germline ends. The CDR3 runs to 15 residues.

This clonotype was recorded a few times. The chain employs TRBV6-1 and TRBJ1-6, with 7 nucleotides matching TRBD1. Germline trimming cut 4 bases from V and 6 bases from J; bases unmatched to any gene: 6. Per the germline V gene, CDR1 is MNHNS and CDR2 is SASEGT. This CDR3 is built from 15 residues. This CDR3 reads CASSVETGSNSPLHF. Here the CDR3 DNA reads TGTGCCAGCAGTGTTGAGACAGGGAGTAATTCACCCCTCCACTTT.

V gene TRBV5-4 combines with J gene TRBJ1-5, with D unclear. This CDR3 has 17 amino acids. The germline V gene encodes CDR1 SGHNT and CDR2 YYREEE (reference sequence). V lost 0 bases, J lost 6 bases, and 19 bases lay in between. CDR3 residues: CASSLARARGSVQPQHF. The CDR3 DNA sequence: TGTGCCAGCAGCTTGGCGCGGGCGCGAGGCTCAGTTCAGCCCCAGCATTTT.

The CDR3 DNA sequence: TGCGCCAGCAGCCAAGAATATAGGTCGGCCAGTGGCTACACCTTC. Protein: CASSQEYRSASGYTF. The rearrangement links TRBV4-3 to TRBJ1-2; D gene unclear. Germline V gene data show CDR1 as LGHNA and CDR2 as YSLEER. The CDR3 length is 15 residues. With 0 bases removed from V and 7 bases from J, the gap between germline ends came to 15 bases.

The chain is built from TRBV5-1 and TRBJ2-3; D gene uncertain. The CDR3 is 16 residues long. V was shortened by 7 bases and J by 3 bases, with 21 bases between the two germline ends. The V gene's germline CDR1 is SGHRS and CDR2 YFSETQ. CDR3 coding DNA: TGCGCCAGCTACGACGCCCCTGGTGGAAGTACAGATACGCAGTATTTT. Translated, it gives CASYDAPGGSTDTQYF.

In its sample, this clonotype was seen many times. The gene calls are TRBV12-3 or TRBV12-4 and TRBJ1-2; D may be TRBD1 (6 bases). V lost 5 bases, J lost 2 bases, and 15 bases lay in between. The CDR3 is 15 residues long. CDR3 DNA: TGTGCCAGCAGTCCCCGCCCCAGGGGAAACTATGGCTACACCTTC. It is translated as CASSPRPRGNYGYTF.

This rearrangement joins TRBV7-2 to TRBJ1-4; D is unresolved. The CDR3 runs to 15 residues. Deletions cut 0 bases from V and 3 bases from J, with 8 bases between. The germline V gene encodes CDR1 SGHTA and CDR2 FQGNSA. In nucleotides, the CDR3 is TGTGCCAGCAGCTTAGCTCTCGACCCTAATGAAAAACTGTTTTTT. Translated, it gives CASSLALDPNEKLFF. The whole variable domain, remainder taken from reference TRBV7-2 and TRBJ1-4, is GAGVSQSPSNKVTEKGKDVELRCDPISGHTALYWYRQSLGQGLEFLIYFQGNSAPDKSGLPSDRFSAERTGGSVSTLTIQRTQQEDSAVYLCASSLALDPNEKLFFGSGTQLSVL.

This clonotype has only a few counts. The rearrangement joins TRBV2 to TRBJ1-2; 7 nucleotides match TRBD1. This CDR3 contains 17 residues. Germline trimming cut 8 bases from V and 2 bases from J; bases unmatched to any gene: 17. The germline V gene has CDR1 SNHLY and CDR2 FYNNEI. The CDR3, as DNA: TGTGCCAGCGCTGGCGGGACAGCAGAAAAGACGAACTATGGCTACACCTTC. Translating gives CASAGGTAEKTNYGYTF.

This clonotype was observed many times. This chain links TRBV12-3 or TRBV12-4 with TRBJ1-5, with D unclear. V was shortened by 3 bases and J by 5 bases, with 11 bases between the two germline ends. There are 14 residues in the CDR3. The CDR3 reads CASSFRGSDQPQHF. CDR3 nucleotide sequence: TGTGCCAGCAGTTTTCGGGGTTCGGATCAGCCCCAGCATTTT.

This clonotype has a count of ten or more. The chain is built from TRBV24-1 and TRBJ1-5; 9 positions match TRBD1. Germline CDR1 and CDR2: KGHDR and SFDVKD. Trimming took 3 bases from V and 6 from J; bases not matched to a gene: 2. This CDR3 comprises 14 residues. For the CDR3, the DNA is TGTGCCACCAGTGATGGGACAGGGACTCAGCCCCAGCATTTT. This encodes CATSDGTGTQPQHF.

This clonotype was seen just once. This sequence joins TRBV6-1 and TRBJ1-2; 7 bases map to TRBD1. This CDR3 is 15 amino acids long. The V and J ends lost 6 bases and 8 bases, in that order; junction bases with no gene match: 15. Germline CDR1 and CDR2: MNHNS and SASEGT. The CDR3 reads CASRVVTGVPSGYTF. The CDR3 DNA is TGTGCCAGCAGAGTGGTTACAGGGGTGCCTTCGGGCTACACCTTC.

The chain uses TRBV12-3 or TRBV12-4 and TRBJ2-5; D uncertain. V dropped 4 bases and J dropped 8 bases, with 11 bases sitting between them. The CDR3 spans 12 residues. The CDR3 bases are TGTGCCAGCAGTTCGGGCTACGAAACCCAGTACTTC. Its translation: CASSSGYETQYF.

The CDR3 DNA reads as TGTGCCAGCAGCCCATGGGACAGAAAAAATGAAAAACTGTTTTTT. It yields the protein CASSPWDRKNEKLFF. The chain has TRBV3-1 and TRBJ1-4, with 7 bases matching TRBD1. The CDR3 has 15 residues. Germline CDR1 LGHDT, CDR2 YNNKEL (reference sequence). The trim removed 4 bases at V and 5 bases at J, leaving 7 bases unmatched.

This clonotype has ten or more counts. The rearrangement uses TRBV6-5 and TRBJ2-2, with D perhaps matching TRBD1 or TRBD2 (5 bases each). The CDR3 covers 15 residues. V was trimmed by 3 bases and J by 7 bases, leaving 15 bases between them. Germline V gene data show CDR1 as MNHEY and CDR2 as SVGAGI. DNA for the CDR3: TGTGCCAGCAGTTATCACCCCGGGGCGGGCGGGGAGCTGTTTTTT. The encoded protein is CASSYHPGAGGELFF.